This T cell receptor (beta chain) was found in a study of cytotoxic CD8 clonotypes in ibrutinib-treated CLL. The overall study: It was after a median about 11 months of treatment, range 6 to 36, that response samples were taken. The average sample held roughly 250,000 productive templates and 75,000 to 100,000 productive rearrangements. General study findings and limits: Baseline levels were approached again at progression, after clonality had risen at ibrutinib response.

This clone is a singleton in its sample. Antigen unknown. Assay used: immunoSEQ multiplex PCR; TCRdb lists only in-frame clones, some missing. The repertoire has some 200,000 clones, about 75% of them found once; the top ten carry 5.5% to 7%. The TCR was taken from a human donor with chronic lymphocytic leukemia. Sequencing was performed on PBMCs, taken after 12 months of ibrutinib treatment.

CDR3 sequence reads: CSVEDLGPSSAGPLGEQYF. The CDR3 bases are TGCAGCGTTGAAGATCTGGGCCCTTCTTCGGCGGGTCCCTTGGGAGAGCAGTACTTC. The chain joins TRBV29-1 to TRBJ2-7; weak D call: TRBD2 (5 bases). Germline V gene lookup returns CDR1 SQVTM and CDR2 ANQGSEA. The CDR3 covers 19 residues. The germline V and J ends were trimmed by 0 bases and 7 bases, with 31 bases remaining between them.